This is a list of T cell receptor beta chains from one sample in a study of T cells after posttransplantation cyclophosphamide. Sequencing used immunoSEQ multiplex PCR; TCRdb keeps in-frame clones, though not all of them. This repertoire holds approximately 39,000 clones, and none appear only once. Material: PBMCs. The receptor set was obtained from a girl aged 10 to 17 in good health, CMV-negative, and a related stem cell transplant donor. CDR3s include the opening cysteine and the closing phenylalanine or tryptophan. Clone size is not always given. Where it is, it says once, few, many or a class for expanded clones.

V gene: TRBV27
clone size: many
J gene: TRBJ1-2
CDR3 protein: CASSMKQGFDGYTF

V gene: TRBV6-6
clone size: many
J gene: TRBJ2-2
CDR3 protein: CASSYSGRLSTGELFF

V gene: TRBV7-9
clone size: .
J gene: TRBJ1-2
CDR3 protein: CASSLGQNPHYGYTF

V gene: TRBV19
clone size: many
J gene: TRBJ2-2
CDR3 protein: CASIRQLAGGSTGELFF

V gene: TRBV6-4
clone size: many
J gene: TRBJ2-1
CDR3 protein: CASSASGSYNEQFF

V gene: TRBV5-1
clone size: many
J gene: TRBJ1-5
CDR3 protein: CASSMDPTRGNQPQHF

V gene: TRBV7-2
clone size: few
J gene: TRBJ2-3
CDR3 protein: CASSLGLAGTDTQYF

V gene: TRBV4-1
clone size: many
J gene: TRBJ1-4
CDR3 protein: CASSQDRVVVEKLFF

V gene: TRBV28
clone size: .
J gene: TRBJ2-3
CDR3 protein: CASEREGGGTDTQYF

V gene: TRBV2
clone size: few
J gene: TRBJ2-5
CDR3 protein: CASSVPNNYPTGPSPQETQYF

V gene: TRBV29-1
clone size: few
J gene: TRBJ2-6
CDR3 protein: CSVFPRGGASGANVLTF

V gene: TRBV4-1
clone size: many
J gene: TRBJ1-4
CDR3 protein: CASSFLDRVGATNEKLFF

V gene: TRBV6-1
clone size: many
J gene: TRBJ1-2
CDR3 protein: CASSRASGDYGYTF

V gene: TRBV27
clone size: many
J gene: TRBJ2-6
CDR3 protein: CASRKQGGSGANVLTF

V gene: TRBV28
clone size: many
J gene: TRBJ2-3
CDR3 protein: CASRAPGRDTQYF

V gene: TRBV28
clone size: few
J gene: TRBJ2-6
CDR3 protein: CASSPAGGANVLTF

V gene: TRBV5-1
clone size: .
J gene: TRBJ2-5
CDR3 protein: CASRPDRGGQETQYF

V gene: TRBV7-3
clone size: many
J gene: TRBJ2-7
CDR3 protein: CASSLTQVANEQYF

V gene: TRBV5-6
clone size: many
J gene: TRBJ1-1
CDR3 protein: CASSTGTGGPGTEAFF

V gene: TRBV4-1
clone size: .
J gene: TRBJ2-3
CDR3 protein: CASSQLTSGGAADTQYF

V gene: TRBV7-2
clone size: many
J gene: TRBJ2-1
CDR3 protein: CASSPQGRGWRDTEQFF

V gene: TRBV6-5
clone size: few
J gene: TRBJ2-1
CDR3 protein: CASSSTGLLNEQFF

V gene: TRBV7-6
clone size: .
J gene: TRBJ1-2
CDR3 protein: CASSTGGDYGYTF

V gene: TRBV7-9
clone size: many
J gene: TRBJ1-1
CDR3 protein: CASSLGTGIMNTEAFF

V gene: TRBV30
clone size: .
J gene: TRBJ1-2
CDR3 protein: CAWSGQGAHTF

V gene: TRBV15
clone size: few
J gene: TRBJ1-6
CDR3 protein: CATSRDLVENSPLHF

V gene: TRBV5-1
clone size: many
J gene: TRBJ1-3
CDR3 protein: CASSLAPLRQGGNTIYF

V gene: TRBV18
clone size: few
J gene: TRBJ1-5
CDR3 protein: CASSPLRQADQPQHF

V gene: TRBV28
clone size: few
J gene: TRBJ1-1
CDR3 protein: CASRSGWRQGAF

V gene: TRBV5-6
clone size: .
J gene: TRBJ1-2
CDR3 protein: CASSSTGTGGLNYGYTF